This note documents a single TCR beta chain sequence. The antigen remains unidentified. Trimming removed 4 bases from V and 4 bases from J, with 11 bases in between. Germline CDR1 and CDR2: SGHVS and FNYEAQ. There are 14 residues in the CDR3. This sample stems from a study of T cells in Graves' hyperthyroidism and ophthalmopathy. Across the whole study: Staff took peripheral blood when the initial diagnosis was made, before any treatment began.

Study conclusions and caveats: Most thyroid clonotypes with frequency above 0.001 were detected in blood.

Regions amplified from RNA transcripts were the TCR beta CDR3 regions. The HTBI primer set drove a first-round RT-PCR of the TCR CDR3. MiXCR, applied by TCRdb to the multiplex PCR reads, yields one record per CDR3 protein. The data contain 540,000 or so distinct CDR3 sequences, 15% to 18% of them singletons. Uncontrolled infection, other autoimmune disease, pregnancy or lactation excluded patients. Specimen: blood. The chain carries TRBV7-6 and TRBJ2-1; a weak D match, TRBD1 (6 bases). This TCR came from a woman in her twenties or thirties with Graves' hyperthyroidism. CDR3 sequence (DNA): TGTGCCAGCAGCTCCCATCAGGGGTACAATGAGCAGTTCTTC. This encodes CASSSHQGYNEQFF. Together with reference TRBV7-6 and TRBJ2-1, the CDR3 gives the full variable domain: GAGVSQSPRYKVTKRGQDVALRCDPISGHVSLYWYRQALGQGPEFLTYFNYEAQQDKSGLPNDRFSAERPEGSISTLTIQRTEQRDSAMYRCASSSHQGYNEQFFGPGTRLTVL.